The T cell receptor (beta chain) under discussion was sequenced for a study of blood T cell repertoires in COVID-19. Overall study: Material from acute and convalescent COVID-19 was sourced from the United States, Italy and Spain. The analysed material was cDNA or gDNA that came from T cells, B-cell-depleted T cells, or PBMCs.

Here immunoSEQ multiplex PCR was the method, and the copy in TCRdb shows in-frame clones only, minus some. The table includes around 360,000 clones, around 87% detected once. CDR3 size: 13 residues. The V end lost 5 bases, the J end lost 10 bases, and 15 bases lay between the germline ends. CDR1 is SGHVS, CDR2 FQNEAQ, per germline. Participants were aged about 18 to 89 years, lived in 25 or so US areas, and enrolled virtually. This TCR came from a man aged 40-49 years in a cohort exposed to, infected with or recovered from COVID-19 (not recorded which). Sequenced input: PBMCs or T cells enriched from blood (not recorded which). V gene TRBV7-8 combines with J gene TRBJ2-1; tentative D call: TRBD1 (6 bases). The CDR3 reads CASSIRIQGEQFF. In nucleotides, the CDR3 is TGTGCCAGCAGCATAAGGATACAGGGAGAGCAGTTCTTC.